These T cell receptor beta chains were read from a single sample in a study of CD8+ T cells in alopecia areata. The protocol was immunoSEQ multiplex PCR, while the TCRdb copy is restricted to in-frame clones and leaves out a portion. The sample shows around 100,000 clones, approximately 42% of them seen only once. Input material: CD4+ T cells sorted from blood. These receptors all stem from a human donor with alopecia areata. CDR3s include the opening cysteine and the closing phenylalanine or tryptophan.

v_gene: TRBV28
j_gene: TRBJ2-3
CDR3aa: CASSPPPGVWTDTQYF

v_gene: TRBV29-1
j_gene: TRBJ1-1
CDR3aa: CSVDNTEAFF

v_gene: TRBV30
j_gene: TRBJ2-7
CDR3aa: CASLLASYEQYF

v_gene: TRBV5-4
j_gene: TRBJ2-7
CDR3aa: CASSFGLAGGVYEQYF

v_gene: TRBV23-1
j_gene: TRBJ2-3
CDR3aa: CASSHLGTDTQYF

v_gene: TRBV5-1
j_gene: TRBJ2-5
CDR3aa: CASSLTAAKETQYF

v_gene: TRBV23-1
j_gene: TRBJ2-3
CDR3aa: CASSPRNPTDTQYF

v_gene: TRBV5-4
j_gene: TRBJ2-3
CDR3aa: CASSLGGLAATDTQYF

v_gene: TRBV6-4
j_gene: TRBJ2-3
CDR3aa: CATSPHGKVTQYF

v_gene: TRBV6-5
j_gene: TRBJ2-2
CDR3aa: CASRPTNTGELFF

v_gene: TRBV7-9
j_gene: TRBJ2-6
CDR3aa: CASSKDSSGANVLTF